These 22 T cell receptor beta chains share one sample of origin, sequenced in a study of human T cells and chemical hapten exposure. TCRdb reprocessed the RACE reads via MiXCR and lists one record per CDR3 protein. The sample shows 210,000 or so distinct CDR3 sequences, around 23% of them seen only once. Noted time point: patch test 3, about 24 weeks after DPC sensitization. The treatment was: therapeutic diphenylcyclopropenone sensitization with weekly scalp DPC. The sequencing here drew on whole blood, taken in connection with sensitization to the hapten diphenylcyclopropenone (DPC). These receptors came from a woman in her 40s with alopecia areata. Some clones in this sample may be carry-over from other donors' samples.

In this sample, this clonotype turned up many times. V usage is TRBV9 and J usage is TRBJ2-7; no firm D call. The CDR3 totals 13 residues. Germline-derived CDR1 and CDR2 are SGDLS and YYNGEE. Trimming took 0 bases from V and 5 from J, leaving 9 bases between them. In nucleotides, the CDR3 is TGTGCCAGCAGCGTAGCTCCCCGGGACGAGCAGTACTTC. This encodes CASSVAPRDEQYF.

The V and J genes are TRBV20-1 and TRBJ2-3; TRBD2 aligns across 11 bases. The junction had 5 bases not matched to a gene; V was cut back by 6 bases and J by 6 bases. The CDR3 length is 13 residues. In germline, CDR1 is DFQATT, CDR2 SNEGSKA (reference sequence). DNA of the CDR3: TGCAGTGCGAGACTAGCGGGAATGGATACGCAGTATTTT. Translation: CSARLAGMDTQYF.

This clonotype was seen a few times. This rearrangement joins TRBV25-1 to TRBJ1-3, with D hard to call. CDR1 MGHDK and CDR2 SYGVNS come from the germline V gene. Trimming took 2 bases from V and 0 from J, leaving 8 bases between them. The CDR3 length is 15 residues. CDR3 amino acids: CASSETVLSGNTIYF. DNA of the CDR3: TGTGCCAGCAGTGAAACGGTGCTCTCTGGAAACACCATATATTTT.

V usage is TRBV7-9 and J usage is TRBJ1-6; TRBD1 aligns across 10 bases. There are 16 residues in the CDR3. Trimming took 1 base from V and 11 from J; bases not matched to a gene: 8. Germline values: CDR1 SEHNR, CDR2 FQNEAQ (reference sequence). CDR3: CASSLDGTGARTPLHF. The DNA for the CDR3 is TGTGCCAGCAGCTTAGACGGGACAGGGGCACGGACACCCCTCCACTTT.

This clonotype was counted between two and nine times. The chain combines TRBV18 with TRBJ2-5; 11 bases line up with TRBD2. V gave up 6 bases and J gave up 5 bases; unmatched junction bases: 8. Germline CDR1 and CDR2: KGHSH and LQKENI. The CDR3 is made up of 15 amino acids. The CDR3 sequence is CASSARLAGGETQYF. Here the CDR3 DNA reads TGTGCCAGCTCGGCCAGGCTAGCGGGAGGCGAGACCCAGTACTTC.

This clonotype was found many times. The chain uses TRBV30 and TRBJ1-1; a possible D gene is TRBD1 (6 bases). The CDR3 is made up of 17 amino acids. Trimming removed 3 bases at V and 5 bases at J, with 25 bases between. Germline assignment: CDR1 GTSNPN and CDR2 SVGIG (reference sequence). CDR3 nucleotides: TGTGCCTGGAGAGGTCCAGGAACAGGGAGTGTAAGGACTGAAGCTTTCTTT. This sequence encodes CAWRGPGTGSVRTEAFF.

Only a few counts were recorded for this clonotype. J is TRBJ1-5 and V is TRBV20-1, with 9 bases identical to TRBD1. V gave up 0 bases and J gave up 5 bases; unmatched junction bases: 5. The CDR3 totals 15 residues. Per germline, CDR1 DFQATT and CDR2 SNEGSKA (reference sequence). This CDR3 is CSARDQNRGHQPQHF. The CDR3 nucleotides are TGCAGTGCTAGAGATCAGAACAGGGGGCATCAGCCCCAGCATTTT.

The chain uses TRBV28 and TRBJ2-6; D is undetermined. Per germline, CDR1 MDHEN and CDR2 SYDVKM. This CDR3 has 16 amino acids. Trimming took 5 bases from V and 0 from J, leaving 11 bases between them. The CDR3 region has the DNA TGTGCCAGCAGTAACACGAAAAGCTCTGGGGCCAACGTCCTGACTTTC. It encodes CASSNTKSSGANVLTF.

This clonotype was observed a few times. The CDR3, as DNA: TGTGCCAGCAGTTACGCCTATGGACAGAGGTCAAAAAATGAGCAGTTCTTC. Residues: CASSYAYGQRSKNEQFF. The V gene is TRBV6-5, the J gene TRBJ2-1; TRBD1 is a possible D gene (6 bases). V lost 2 bases and J lost 7, with 21 bases in between. The CDR3 runs 17 residues. The V gene's germline CDR1 is MNHEY and CDR2 SVGAGI.

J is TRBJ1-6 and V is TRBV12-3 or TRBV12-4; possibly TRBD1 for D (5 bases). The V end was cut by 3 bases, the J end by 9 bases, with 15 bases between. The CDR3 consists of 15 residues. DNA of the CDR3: TGTGCCAGCAGTTTTTCGTCAAGAGGGGTTTCACCCCTCCACTTT. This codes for CASSFSSRGVSPLHF.

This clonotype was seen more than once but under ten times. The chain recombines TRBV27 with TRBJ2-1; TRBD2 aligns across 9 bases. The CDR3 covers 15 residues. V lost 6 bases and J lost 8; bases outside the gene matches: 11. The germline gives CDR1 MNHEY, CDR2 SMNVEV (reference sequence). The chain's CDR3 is CASSLWVAGADEQFF. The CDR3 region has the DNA TGTGCCAGCAGCCTATGGGTAGCGGGAGCAGATGAGCAGTTCTTC.

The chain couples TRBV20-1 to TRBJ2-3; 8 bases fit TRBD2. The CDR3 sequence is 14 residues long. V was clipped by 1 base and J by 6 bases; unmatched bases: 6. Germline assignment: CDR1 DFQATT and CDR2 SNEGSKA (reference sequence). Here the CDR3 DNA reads TGCAGTGCTAGAGGGAGCGGGAGTTGGGATACGCAGTATTTT. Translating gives CSARGSGSWDTQYF.

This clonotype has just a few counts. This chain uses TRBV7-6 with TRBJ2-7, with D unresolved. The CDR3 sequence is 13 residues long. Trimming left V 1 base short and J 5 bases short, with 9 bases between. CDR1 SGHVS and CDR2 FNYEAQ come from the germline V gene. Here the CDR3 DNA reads TGTGCCAGCAGCTTAGAATCTCCCCACGAGCAGTACTTC. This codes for CASSLESPHEQYF. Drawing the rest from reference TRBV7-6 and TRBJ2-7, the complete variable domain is GAGVSQSPRYKVTKRGQDVALRCDPISGHVSLYWYRQALGQGPEFLTYFNYEAQQDKSGLPNDRFSAERPEGSISTLTIQRTEQRDSAMYRCASSLESPHEQYFGPGTRLTVT.

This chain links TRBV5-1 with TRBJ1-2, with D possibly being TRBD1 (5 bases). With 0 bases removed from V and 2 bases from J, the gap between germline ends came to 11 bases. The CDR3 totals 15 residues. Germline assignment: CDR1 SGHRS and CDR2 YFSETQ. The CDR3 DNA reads TGCGCCAGCAGCTTGGGCCCAGGGATAAACTATGGCTACACCTTC. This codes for CASSLGPGINYGYTF.

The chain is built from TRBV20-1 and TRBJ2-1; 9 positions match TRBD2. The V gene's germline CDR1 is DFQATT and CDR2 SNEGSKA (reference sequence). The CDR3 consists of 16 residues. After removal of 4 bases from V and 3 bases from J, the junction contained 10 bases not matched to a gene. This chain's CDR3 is CSATAIASGIYNEQFF. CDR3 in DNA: TGCAGTGCTACTGCAATAGCTAGCGGGATCTACAATGAGCAGTTCTTC.

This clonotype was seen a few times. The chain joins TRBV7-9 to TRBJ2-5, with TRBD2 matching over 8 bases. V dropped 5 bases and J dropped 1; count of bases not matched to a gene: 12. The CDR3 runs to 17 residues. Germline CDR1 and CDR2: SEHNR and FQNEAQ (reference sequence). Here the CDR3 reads CASSPTMEREPQETQYF. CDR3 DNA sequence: TGTGCCAGCAGCCCAACCATGGAGCGGGAGCCCCAAGAGACCCAGTACTTC.

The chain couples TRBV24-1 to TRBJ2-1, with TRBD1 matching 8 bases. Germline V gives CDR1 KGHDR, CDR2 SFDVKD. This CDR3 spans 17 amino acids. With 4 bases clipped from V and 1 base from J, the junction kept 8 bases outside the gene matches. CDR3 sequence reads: CATSDIQRTGSYNEQFF. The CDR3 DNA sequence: TGTGCCACCAGTGACATCCAAAGGACAGGGTCCTACAATGAGCAGTTCTTC.

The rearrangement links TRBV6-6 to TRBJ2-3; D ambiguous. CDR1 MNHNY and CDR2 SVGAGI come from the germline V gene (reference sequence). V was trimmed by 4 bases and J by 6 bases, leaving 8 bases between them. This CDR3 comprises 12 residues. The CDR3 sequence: CASSSNGDTQYF. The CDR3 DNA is TGTGCCAGCAGTTCGAATGGGGATACGCAGTATTTT.

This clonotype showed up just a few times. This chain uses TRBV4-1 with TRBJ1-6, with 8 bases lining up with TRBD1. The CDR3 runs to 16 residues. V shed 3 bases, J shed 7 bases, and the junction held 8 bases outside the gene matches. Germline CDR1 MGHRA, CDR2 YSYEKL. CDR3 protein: CASSQQAGGLNSPLHF. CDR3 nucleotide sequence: TGCGCCAGCAGCCAGCAAGCAGGGGGCCTCAATTCACCCCTCCACTTT.

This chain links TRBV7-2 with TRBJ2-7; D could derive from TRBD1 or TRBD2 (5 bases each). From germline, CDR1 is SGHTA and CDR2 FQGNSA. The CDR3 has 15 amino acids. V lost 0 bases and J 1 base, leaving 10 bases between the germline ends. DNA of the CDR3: TGTGCCAGCAGCTTAGCGGTGGGGGTTTCCTACGAGCAGTACTTC. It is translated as CASSLAVGVSYEQYF.

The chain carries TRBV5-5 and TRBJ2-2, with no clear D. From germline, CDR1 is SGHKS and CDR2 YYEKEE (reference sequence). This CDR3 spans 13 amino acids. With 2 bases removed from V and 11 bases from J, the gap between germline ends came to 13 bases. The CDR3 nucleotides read TGTGCCAGCAGCTTACTCGGGCCCCAAGAGCTGTTTTTT. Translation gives CASSLLGPQELFF.

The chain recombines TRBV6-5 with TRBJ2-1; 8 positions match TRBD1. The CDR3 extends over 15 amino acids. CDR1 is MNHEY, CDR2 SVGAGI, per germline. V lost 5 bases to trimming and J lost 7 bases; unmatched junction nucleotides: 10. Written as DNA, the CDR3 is TGTGCCAGCAGTGCCGACAGGGGCTGGATGAATGAGCAGTTCTTC. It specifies CASSADRGWMNEQFF.